This T cell receptor beta chain was recorded in a study of T cells after posttransplantation cyclophosphamide. Findings and caveats of the study: Recipient CMV seropositivity and CMV reactivation strongly tracked TRB clonality. Tissue-infiltrating T cells from skin or gut overlapped little with blood T cells.

Libraries were prepared by immunoSEQ multiplex PCR; TCRdb keeps only in-frame clonotypes and omits some of them. The sample includes fewer than 40,000 clones, none of them occurring once. This clone was detected a few times. Its specificity is not known. The material sequenced was PBMCs. This sequence was found in a woman between 45 and 60 years old in good health and a related stem cell transplant donor.

The CDR3 is CASSIDQGFQPQHF. CDR3 bases: TGTGCCAGTAGTATAGATCAAGGGTTCCAGCCCCAGCATTTT. The chain carries TRBV19 and TRBJ1-5, with D hard to call. Germline values: CDR1 LNHDA, CDR2 SQIVND (reference sequence). The CDR3 consists of 14 residues. V lost 0 bases and J lost 7, with 10 bases in between.